This T cell receptor (beta chain) originates from a study of cytomegalovirus exposure and HLA in healthy donors. PCR amplification relied on 60 Vbeta primers (plus 13 Jbeta primers). Sequenced by immunoSEQ multiplex PCR; TCRdb stores in-frame clones only, minus some. The repertoire holds under 250,000 clones, about three quarters seen once, with 1.8% in the top ten. This clone turned up a few times. Its antigen is unidentified. Germline-derived CDR1 and CDR2 are SNHLY and FYNNEI. The V and J ends lost 1 base and 0 bases respectively, with 9 bases between them. CDR3 size: 15 residues. Findings and limits, study-wide: Researchers counted about 150 TCR beta chains as cytomegalovirus-associated. Sequencing artifact likely explains a cluster of highly shared sequence variants. In a later analysis, several top co-occurrence clusters appeared linked to parvovirus B19, influenza, CMV and Epstein-Barr virus.

This TCR was sampled from a male donor in good health and CMV-seronegative. V gene TRBV2 combines with J gene TRBJ1-1; weak D call: TRBD1 (5 bases). The sequenced sample was PBMCs. CDR3 DNA sequence: TGTGCCAGCAGTGAAGTGGGGCCCATGAACACTGAAGCTTTCTTT. Encoded protein: CASSEVGPMNTEAFF.